The source of this T cell receptor beta chain is a study of shared clonotypes between healthy human individuals. V lost 0 bases, J lost 7 bases, and 13 bases lay in between. The CDR3 runs 14 residues. Germline values: CDR1 SGHNT, CDR2 YYREEE (reference sequence). Assay runs were performed at deep level. Repertoires were generated with immunoSEQ multiplex PCR, while TCRdb's copy carries only in-frame clones and drops some. The sample has some 1.4 million clones, approximately 96% seen once. This TCR was sampled from a man younger than 40 in good health. The sequencing input was naive CD4+ T cells sorted from blood. This sample's subset: CD45RA+ positively selected. This chain connects TRBV5-4 to TRBJ1-1, with D perhaps TRBD1 (6 bases). The CDR3 sequence is CASSLVAGALEAFF. The CDR3 bases are TGTGCCAGCAGCTTGGTGGCAGGGGCCCTTGAAGCTTTCTTT.